This T cell receptor beta chain emerged from a study of T cells expressing NK-cell markers. This CDR3 has 12 residues. Per germline, CDR1 SEHNR and CDR2 FQNEAQ (reference sequence). Reprocessing the 5' RACE reads, TCRdb reports a single entry for every CDR3 protein and omits DNA. The sample totals some 450,000 distinct CDR3 sequences. This TCR derives from a woman aged 18-70 years in good health. Source material: blood T cells: a sorted CD56 or NKG2C T cell subset, CD4+ or CD8+ T cells, or bulk PBMC T cells (not recorded which). The chain recombines TRBV7-9 with TRBJ1-3. CDR3 region: CASSSTGYTIYF.